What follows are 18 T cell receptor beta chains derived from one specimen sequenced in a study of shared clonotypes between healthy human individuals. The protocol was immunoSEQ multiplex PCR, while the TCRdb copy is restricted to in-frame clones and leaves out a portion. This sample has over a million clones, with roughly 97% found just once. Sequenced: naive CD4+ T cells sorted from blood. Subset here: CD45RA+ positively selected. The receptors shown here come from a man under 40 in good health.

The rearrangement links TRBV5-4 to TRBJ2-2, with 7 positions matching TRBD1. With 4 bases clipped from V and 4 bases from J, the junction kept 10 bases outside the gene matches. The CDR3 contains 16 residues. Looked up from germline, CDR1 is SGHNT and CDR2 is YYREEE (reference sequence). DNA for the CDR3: TGTGCCAGCAGCCTTGGTGAGGCAGGGGGCACCGGGGAGCTGTTTTTT. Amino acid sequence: CASSLGEAGGTGELFF.

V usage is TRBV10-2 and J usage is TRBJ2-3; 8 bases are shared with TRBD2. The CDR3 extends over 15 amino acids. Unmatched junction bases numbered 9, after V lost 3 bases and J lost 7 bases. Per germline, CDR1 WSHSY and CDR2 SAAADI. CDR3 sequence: CASSDLREGLNTQYF. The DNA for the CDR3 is TGCGCCAGCAGTGATTTACGGGAGGGCCTAAATACGCAGTATTTT.

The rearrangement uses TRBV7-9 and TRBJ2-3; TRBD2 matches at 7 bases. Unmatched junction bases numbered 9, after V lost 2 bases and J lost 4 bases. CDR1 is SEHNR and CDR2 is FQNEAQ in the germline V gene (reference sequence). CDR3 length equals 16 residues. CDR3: CASSLSGTISPDTQYF. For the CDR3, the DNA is TGTGCCAGCAGCTTATCCGGGACTATAAGCCCAGATACGCAGTATTTT.

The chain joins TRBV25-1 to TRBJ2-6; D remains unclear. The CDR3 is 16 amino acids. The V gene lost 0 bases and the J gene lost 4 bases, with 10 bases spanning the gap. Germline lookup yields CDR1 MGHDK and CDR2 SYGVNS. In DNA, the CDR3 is TGTGCCAGCAGTGAATATCCGGCTTCCGGGGCCAACGTCCTGACTTTC. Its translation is CASSEYPASGANVLTF.

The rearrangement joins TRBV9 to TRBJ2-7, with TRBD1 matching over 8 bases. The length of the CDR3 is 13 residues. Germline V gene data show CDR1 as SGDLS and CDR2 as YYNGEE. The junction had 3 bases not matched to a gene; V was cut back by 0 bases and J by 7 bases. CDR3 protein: CASSVGTGQEQYF. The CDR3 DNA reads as TGTGCCAGCAGCGTAGGGACAGGGCAGGAGCAGTACTTC.

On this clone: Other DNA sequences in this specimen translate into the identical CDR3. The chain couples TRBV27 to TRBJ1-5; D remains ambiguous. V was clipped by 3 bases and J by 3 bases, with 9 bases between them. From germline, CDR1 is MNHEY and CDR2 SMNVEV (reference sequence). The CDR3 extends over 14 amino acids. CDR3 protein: CASSLASPNQPQHF. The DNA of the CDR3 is TGTGCCAGCAGTTTGGCGAGCCCCAATCAGCCCCAGCATTTT.

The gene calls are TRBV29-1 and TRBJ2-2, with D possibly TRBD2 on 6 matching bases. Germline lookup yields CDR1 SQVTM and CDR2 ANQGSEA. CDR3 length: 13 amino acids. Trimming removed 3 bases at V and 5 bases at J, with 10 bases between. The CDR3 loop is CSVDGSYTGELFF. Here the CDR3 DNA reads TGCAGCGTTGACGGGAGTTATACCGGGGAGCTGTTTTTT.

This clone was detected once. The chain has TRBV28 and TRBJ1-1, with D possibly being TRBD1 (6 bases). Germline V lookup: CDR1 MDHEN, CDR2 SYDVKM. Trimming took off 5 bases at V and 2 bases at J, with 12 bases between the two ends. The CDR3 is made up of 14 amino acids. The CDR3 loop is CASSRQAGNTEAFF. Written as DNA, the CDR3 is TGTGCCAGCAGTCGACAGGCGGGAAACACTGAAGCTTTCTTT.

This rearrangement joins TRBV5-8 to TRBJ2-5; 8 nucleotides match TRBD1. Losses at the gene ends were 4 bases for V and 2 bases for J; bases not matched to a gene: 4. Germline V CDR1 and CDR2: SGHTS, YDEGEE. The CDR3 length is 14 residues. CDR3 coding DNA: TGTGCCAGCAGCACCGGGACAGGACAAGAGACCCAGTACTTC. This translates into CASSTGTGQETQYF. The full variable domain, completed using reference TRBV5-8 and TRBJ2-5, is EAGVTQSPTHLIKTRGQQATLRCSPISGHTSVYWYQQALGLGLQFLLWYDEGEERNRGNFPPRFSGRQFPNYSSELNVNALELEDSALYLCASSTGTGQETQYFGPGTRLLVL.

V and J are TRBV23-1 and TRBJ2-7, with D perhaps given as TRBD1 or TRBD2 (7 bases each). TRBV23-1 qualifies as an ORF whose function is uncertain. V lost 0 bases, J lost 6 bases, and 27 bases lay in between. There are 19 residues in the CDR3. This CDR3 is CASSQSPGTERDAMSEQYF. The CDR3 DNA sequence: TGCGCCAGCAGTCAATCTCCCGGGACAGAGCGGGACGCAATGAGCGAGCAGTACTTC.

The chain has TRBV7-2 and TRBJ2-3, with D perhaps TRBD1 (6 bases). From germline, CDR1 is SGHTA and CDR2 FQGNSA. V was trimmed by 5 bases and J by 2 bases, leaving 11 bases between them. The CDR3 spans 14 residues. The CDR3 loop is CASSTRTVTDTQYF. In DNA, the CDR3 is TGTGCCAGCAGCACCAGGACAGTCACAGATACGCAGTATTTT.

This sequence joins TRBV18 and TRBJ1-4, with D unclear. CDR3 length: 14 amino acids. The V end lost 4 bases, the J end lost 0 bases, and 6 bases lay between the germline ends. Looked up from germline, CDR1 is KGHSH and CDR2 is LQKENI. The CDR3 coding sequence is TGTGCCAGCTCACAGCTGGCAACTAATGAAAAACTGTTTTTT. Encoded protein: CASSQLATNEKLFF.

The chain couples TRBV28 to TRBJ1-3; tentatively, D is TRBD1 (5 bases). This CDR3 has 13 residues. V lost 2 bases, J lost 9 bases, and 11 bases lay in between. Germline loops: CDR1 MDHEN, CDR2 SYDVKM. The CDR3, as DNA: TGTGCCAGCAGTTTAAGAGGGGAAGGCACCATATATTTT. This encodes CASSLRGEGTIYF.

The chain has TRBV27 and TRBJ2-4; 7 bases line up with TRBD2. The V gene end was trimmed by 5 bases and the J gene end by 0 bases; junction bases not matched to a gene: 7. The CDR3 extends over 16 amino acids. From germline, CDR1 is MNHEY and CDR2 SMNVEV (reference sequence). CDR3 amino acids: CASSPAAGIAKNIQYF. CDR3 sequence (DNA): TGTGCCAGCAGTCCCGCAGCGGGGATAGCCAAAAACATTCAGTACTTC.

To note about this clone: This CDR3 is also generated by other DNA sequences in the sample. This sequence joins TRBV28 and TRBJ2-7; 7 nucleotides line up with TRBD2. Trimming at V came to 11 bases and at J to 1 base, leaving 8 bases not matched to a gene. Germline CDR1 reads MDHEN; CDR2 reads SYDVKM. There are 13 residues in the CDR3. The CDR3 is CAGRTSGSYEQYF. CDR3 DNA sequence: TGTGCCGGACGGACTAGTGGGTCCTACGAGCAGTACTTC.

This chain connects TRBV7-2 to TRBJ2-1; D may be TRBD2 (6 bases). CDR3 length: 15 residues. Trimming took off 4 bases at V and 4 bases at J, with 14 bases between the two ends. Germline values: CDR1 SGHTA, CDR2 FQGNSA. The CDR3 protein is CASSYGRVSYNEQFF. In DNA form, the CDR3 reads TGTGCCAGCAGCTACGGGAGAGTCAGTTACAATGAGCAGTTCTTC.

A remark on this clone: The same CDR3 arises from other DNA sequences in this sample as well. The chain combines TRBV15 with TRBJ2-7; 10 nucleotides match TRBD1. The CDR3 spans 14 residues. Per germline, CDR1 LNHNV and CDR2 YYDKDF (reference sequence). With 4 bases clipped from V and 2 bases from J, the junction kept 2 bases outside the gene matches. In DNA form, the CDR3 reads TGTGCCACCAGCATCGACAGGGGGCCCTACGAGCAGTACTTC. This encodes CATSIDRGPYEQYF.

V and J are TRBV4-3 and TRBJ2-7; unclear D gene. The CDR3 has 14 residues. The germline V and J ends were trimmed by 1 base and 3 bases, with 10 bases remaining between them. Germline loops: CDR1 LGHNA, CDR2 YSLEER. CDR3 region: CASSQAHLDYEQYF. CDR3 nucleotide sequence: TGCGCCAGCAGCCAAGCGCACCTAGACTACGAGCAGTACTTC.